This TCR beta chain was sequenced for a study of OX40 agonist ivuxolimab in advanced cancers. Context from the whole study: The costimulatory receptor OX40 (CD134) was targeted by ivuxolimab, a fully human IgG2 agonistic monoclonal antibody. Prior anti-PD-1, anti-PD-L1 or anti-CTLA-4 therapy was permitted, and about 40% of dose-escalation patients had received checkpoint inhibitors. The paper reports the monotherapy dose-escalation portion (N ≈ 52 patients) of the phase I ivuxolimab trial. Of the roughly 52 dose-escalation patients, hepatocellular carcinoma was present in some 19, melanoma in approximately 15, renal cell carcinoma in 9 and head and neck cancer in 9. Partial responses were achieved by three dose-escalation patients, of whom one had hepatocellular carcinoma and two had cutaneous melanoma. Peripheral TCRbeta sequencing aimed to test whether ivuxolimab altered TCR sequence diversity and caused clonal T-cell expansion. A male proportion of 82.7% and a mean age of approximately 62 years, ranging from about 20 to 85, were recorded for the dose-escalation cohort. Intravenous ivuxolimab was administered to patients every 2 weeks at six dose levels: 0.01, 0.1, 0.3, 1.5, 3 and 10 mg/kg.

This clone was counted once. The target of this receptor is not known. Within one base of it there is no much larger clone, and no base qualities were kept. Genomic DNA was extracted from sorted cells for sequencing of the TCRbeta CDR3 region. The immunoSEQ Assay was used for sequencing of TCRbeta CDR3 regions. The immuneACCESS repertoire file appears here via TCRdb, limited to in-frame rearrangements. These files lack a portion of the clones; in checked studies, under half of the deficit traces to unresolved V genes, and the cause of the others is not known. Across this sample there are about 55,000 clones, with around nine tenths seen only once. 1.5% of the sample is in the top ten clones. The CDR3 numbers 17 residues from cysteine through phenylalanine. Only the CDR3 region is kept as DNA, spanning 51 bases read in frame from base 1. Deletion took 5 bases off V and 0 bases off J, with a span of 17 bases between the germline ends. CDR1 and CDR2 are drawn from the germline V gene: KGHSH, LQKENI.

Summary of the overall study and its limitations: After ivuxolimab, more expanded clones were found on average in CD8+ T cells than in CD4+ T cells. Low levels of normalized T-cell clonal expansion were also seen in some patients who did not respond. At doses from 0.1 to 3.0 mg/kg, clonal expansion was seen in both CD4+ and CD8+ blood T cells between baseline and week 6. Antigen specificity was not determined for the clonally expanded peripheral T cells. Partial responders in the 0.1-3.0 mg/kg groups had among the lowest normalized peripheral clonal expansion, especially among CD8+ T cells.

Patients with a history of autoimmune disease or receiving systemic immunosuppression were excluded from the trial. Peripheral blood for TCR sequencing was collected from all dose cohorts at baseline, on cycle 4 day 1, and on cycle 7 day 1. Samples came from an open-label, multicenter, first-in-human phase I dose-escalation trial of ivuxolimab. Adults with locally advanced or metastatic head and neck squamous cell, hepatocellular, melanoma or renal cell carcinoma were enrolled in the trial. Before TCR sequencing, CD4+ and CD8+ T cells were separately sorted from peripheral blood. The chain employs TRBV18 and TRBJ1-3; the D gene lacks a confident call. Source: CD4+ or CD8+ T cells sorted from blood, taken in a trial of the OX40 agonist ivuxolimab. The sequence came from an adult with an advanced solid tumor such as melanoma, head and neck, liver or kidney cancer. The CDR3 reads as follows: CASSASGGRSSGNTIYF. The DNA sequence is given as TGTGCCAGCTCAGCTTCCGGCGGCCGCAGCTCTGGAAACACCATATATTTT.